Listed here are 26 T cell receptor beta chains from one sample, sequenced in a study of blood T cells in healthy people across ages (dated by TCRdb to the mid-2010s). Receptors were amplified or captured by 5' RACE. Sequencing relied on an Illumina HiSeq 2500. A second PCR of 7 to 11 cycles was run with a J-beta primer mix and a sample-barcoded 5' primer. TCRdb reran the public reads through fastp at Q25 and MiXCR, keeping productive beta chains. Identical CDR3 proteins give one entry, which carries the most common genes and DNA. The sample profile shows approximately 800,000 distinct CDR3 sequences; more than 25% of them were found once. The ten largest account for around 2.9% of the sample. These data were also reused for a study on T cells of mothers and their children.

Material: blood. The receptors derive from a boy aged 5-17 years in good health.

This clonotype occurred once. The rearrangement uses TRBV29-1 and TRBJ1-1; the D is unclear. Trimming cost V 8 bases and J 5 bases, with 18 bases left between them. There are 13 residues in the CDR3. Germline V CDR1 and CDR2: SQVTM, ANQGSEA. The DNA of the CDR3 is TGCAGCTACGAACACCGAGAGGGAACTGAAGCTTTCTTT. Translation gives CSYEHREGTEAFF.

As to this clonotype: With a much larger clone just one base away, this may be a read error. This chain uses TRBV5-1 with TRBJ1-1; tentatively, D is TRBD1 (5 bases). The germline V gene encodes CDR1 SGHRS and CDR2 YFSETQ. The length of the CDR3 is 15 residues. CDR3 DNA: TGCGCCAGCAGCGAAGGGGTGCGGCTTAACACTGGAGCTTTCTTT. This gives the protein CASSEGVRLNTGAFF.

The gene calls are TRBV5-1 and TRBJ2-7, with D maybe TRBD1 (5 bases). The germline V gene has CDR1 SGHRS and CDR2 YFSETQ. The CDR3 totals 16 residues. Deletions cut 4 bases from V and 3 bases from J, with 20 bases between. CDR3 region: CASSGPLVAGIYEQYF. The CDR3 DNA is TGCGCCAGCAGCGGCCCACTGGTAGCAGGGATCTACGAGCAGTACTTC.

In nucleotides, the CDR3 is TGTGCCAGCAGGCCACTGGGACAGGGAGAAAGTGAAGCTTTCTTT. This codes for CASRPLGQGESEAFF. The chain recombines TRBV7-8 with TRBJ1-1; 9 bases fit TRBD1. Germline V gene lookup returns CDR1 SGHVS and CDR2 FQNEAQ. V lost 6 bases, J lost 7 bases, and 12 bases stayed unmatched. The CDR3 extends over 15 amino acids.

The chain carries TRBV29-1 and TRBJ2-1; D is unresolved. The J call may be wrong; the DNA end is better matched by TRBJ2-5. The germline CDR1 and CDR2 sequences are SQVTM and ANQGSEA. The CDR3 is 11 residues long. In nucleotides, the CDR3 is TGCAGCGTTCACGGTGAGGAGACCCAGTACTTC. As protein: CSVHGEETQYF.

Only a few counts were recorded for this clonotype. The junction departs from germline at one end; a sequencing error may be responsible. The J gene is TRBJ2-5, the V gene TRBV25-1; D possibly uses TRBD1 or TRBD2 (6 bases each). Germline CDR1 MGHDK, CDR2 SYGVNS. There are 11 residues in the CDR3. This chain's CDR3 is CASSLVQGLFF. DNA for the CDR3: TGTGCCAGCAGTCTCGTACAGGGACTGTTCTTC.

This clonotype was counted between two and nine times. The chain couples TRBV28 to TRBJ1-5; maybe TRBD1 (5 bases). Germline V gene data show CDR1 as MDHEN and CDR2 as SYDVKM. The CDR3 extends over 15 amino acids. The ends were cut back, 6 bases at V and 3 bases at J, with 15 bases in the middle. Written as DNA, the CDR3 is TGTGCCAGCAGGAGAATTGACAGTACCAATCAGCCCCAGCATTTT. Its translation is CASRRIDSTNQPQHF.

V gene TRBV5-6 combines with J gene TRBJ2-5; TRBD2 is a possible D gene (6 bases). The DNA matches TRBJ2-7 better at its end, which makes the J call doubtful. The CDR3 is made up of 14 amino acids. Germline V gives CDR1 SGHDT, CDR2 YYEEEE. The CDR3 is CASSSTGEHYEQYF. CDR3 sequence (DNA): TGTGCCAGCAGCTCCACGGGGGAGCACTACGAGCAGTACTTC.

This clonotype was observed a handful of times. The rearrangement uses TRBV10-3 and TRBJ2-6; D is possibly TRBD1 or TRBD2 (5 bases each). There are 18 residues in the CDR3. V gave up 7 bases and J gave up 0 bases, with 19 bases separating them. Germline lookup yields CDR1 ENHRY and CDR2 SYGVKD. In nucleotides, the CDR3 is TGTGCCATCACAGGGAGCACTCTTCGGAACTCTGGGGCCAACGTCCTGACTTTC. Translation: CAITGSTLRNSGANVLTF.

V usage is TRBV5-1 and J usage is TRBJ1-1; weak D call: TRBD1 (6 bases). Germline CDR1 reads SGHRS; CDR2 reads YFSETQ. This CDR3 contains 13 residues. Trimming took off 2 bases at V and 9 bases at J, with 14 bases between the two ends. The CDR3: CASSLQTGRQAFF. The CDR3 nucleotides are TGCGCCAGCAGCTTACAAACAGGGAGACAAGCTTTCTTT.

Turning to this clonotype: The junction and the germline gene differ at one end; a read error may be behind it. This chain connects TRBV15 to TRBJ1-2; D is uncertain. The germline V gene encodes CDR1 LNHNV and CDR2 YYDKDF (reference sequence). The CDR3 has 14 residues. CDR3 nucleotide sequence: TGTGCCACCAGCAGAGAGGGCAGGAACTATGGCTACCCCTTC. It codes for CATSREGRNYGYPF.

J is TRBJ2-7 and V is TRBV6-5, with a tentative D call TRBD2 (5 bases). The V gene's germline CDR1 is MNHEY and CDR2 SVGAGI. Trimming shortened V by 6 bases and J by 5 bases, and 11 bases separated the two germline ends. This CDR3 region has 12 residues. CDR3 sequence reads: CASRSRGDEQYF. The DNA of the CDR3 is TGTGCCAGCAGATCCCGGGGTGACGAGCAGTACTTC.

This clonotype was counted between two and nine times. This sequence joins TRBV19 and TRBJ2-7; 7 nucleotides align to TRBD1. Germline trimming cut 3 bases from V and 3 bases from J; bases unmatched to any gene: 5. Germline CDR1 is LNHDA and CDR2 is SQIVND (reference sequence). There are 14 residues in the CDR3. CDR3 loop: CASSIGQGVYEQYF. CDR3 coding DNA: TGTGCCAGTAGTATTGGTCAGGGGGTCTACGAGCAGTACTTC.

This clonotype was observed many times. The chain uses TRBV10-3 and TRBJ2-5; 7 nucleotides agree with TRBD1. J was trimmed by 2 bases and V by 6 bases; bases with no gene match: 3. CDR3 size: 13 residues. The germline V gene encodes CDR1 ENHRY and CDR2 SYGVKD. CDR3 loop: CAIREGAQETQYF. Here the CDR3 DNA reads TGTGCCATCAGAGAGGGGGCGCAAGAGACCCAGTACTTC.

In this sample, this clonotype turned up a few times. V gene TRBV27 combines with J gene TRBJ2-3, with TRBD1 matching 8 bases. The CDR3 runs to 20 residues. The germline V gene has CDR1 MNHEY and CDR2 SMNVEV (reference sequence). With 5 bases clipped from V and 0 bases from J, the junction kept 19 bases outside the gene matches. For the CDR3, the DNA is TGTGCCAGCAGTCCAGCGAATAAGGACAGGGAAATCCTTAGCACAGATACGCAGTATTTT. It is translated as CASSPANKDREILSTDTQYF.

This clonotype was seen only a few times. The CDR3 region has the DNA TGTGCCAGCAGCCCCCCAACATCTAATGAAAAACTGTTTTTT. Translated, it gives CASSPPTSNEKLFF. The rearrangement uses TRBV7-9 and TRBJ1-4; D is uncertain. This CDR3 has 14 amino acids. Trimming took off 5 bases at V and 3 bases at J, with 10 bases between the two ends. Germline V gene sequence: CDR1 SEHNR, CDR2 FQNEAQ (reference sequence).

The chain has TRBV12-3 or TRBV12-4 and TRBJ1-2; the match to TRBD1 covers 7 bases. The trim removed 5 bases at V and 1 base at J, leaving 7 bases unmatched. The CDR3 length is 15 residues. CDR3 DNA sequence: TGTGCCAGCAGTGGGGGACAGAAAATTAACTATGGCTACACCTTC. Amino acid sequence: CASSGGQKINYGYTF.

V usage is TRBV20-1 and J usage is TRBJ2-7; 11 bases are a match to TRBD2. The J call may be wrong; the DNA end is better matched by TRBJ2-1. The CDR3 totals 15 residues. Germline CDR1 is DFQATT and CDR2 is SNEGSKA (reference sequence). CDR3 sequence (DNA): TGCAGTGCTAGGGGCCTAGCGGGGGGCTACAATGAGCAGTTCTTC. Translation gives CSARGLAGGYNEQFF.

This clonotype was found once. The genes are TRBV7-9 and TRBJ2-5, with a tentative D call TRBD2 (5 bases). The J call may be incorrect, as the DNA end agrees better with TRBJ2-1. CDR3 length equals 12 residues. Per germline, CDR1 SEHNR and CDR2 FQNEAQ (reference sequence). The CDR3 nucleotides read TGTGCCAGCAGCCCGGGATCTGGGGAGCAGTTCTTC. It encodes CASSPGSGEQFF.

The chain uses TRBV5-1 and TRBJ2-5; D may be TRBD1 (5 bases). This CDR3 contains 13 residues. V lost 5 bases to trimming and J lost 2 bases, with 10 bases between them. The germline CDR1 and CDR2 sequences are SGHRS and YFSETQ. Here the CDR3 reads CASRTQVQETQYF. Written as DNA, the CDR3 is TGCGCCAGCAGGACACAGGTTCAAGAGACCCAGTACTTC.

The rearrangement links TRBV27 to TRBJ1-4; D remains unclear. CDR3 length equals 15 residues. Germline CDR1 and CDR2: MNHEY and SMNVEV (reference sequence). Trimming took 4 bases from V and 8 from J, leaving 17 bases between them. CDR3: CASSSKQTEKEKLFF. In nucleotides, the CDR3 is TGTGCCAGCAGTTCGAAGCAAACAGAGAAAGAAAAACTGTTTTTT.

V gene TRBV28 combines with J gene TRBJ1-6; D not certain. V was cut by 6 bases and J by 8 bases, with 17 bases left in between. This CDR3 contains 15 residues. Germline loops: CDR1 MDHEN, CDR2 SYDVKM. In nucleotides, the CDR3 is TGTGCCAGCAGACTAGGATCAAATTCCTATTCACCCCTCCACTTT. Its translation: CASRLGSNSYSPLHF.

This chain uses TRBV24-1 with TRBJ2-2; TRBD1 is a possible D gene (7 bases). The CDR3 covers 16 residues. Per the germline V gene, CDR1 is KGHDR and CDR2 is SFDVKD. V lost 5 bases, J lost 0 bases, and 12 bases lay in between. The CDR3 sequence: CATSGTGEANTGELFF. Written as DNA, the CDR3 is TGTGCCACCAGTGGCACAGGGGAGGCGAACACCGGGGAGCTGTTTTTT.

The chain uses TRBV12-3 or TRBV12-4 and TRBJ1-4, with no clear D. Trimming shortened V by 5 bases and J by 0 bases, and 7 bases separated the two germline ends. The CDR3 runs to 14 residues. Here the CDR3 reads CASSTLATNEKLFF. CDR3 bases: TGTGCCAGCAGTACACTGGCAACTAATGAAAAACTGTTTTTT.

The V gene is TRBV20-1, the J gene TRBJ2-5, with D perhaps matching TRBD1 or TRBD2 (6 bases each). The germline V gene encodes CDR1 DFQATT and CDR2 SNEGSKA (reference sequence). The CDR3 has 14 amino acids. The V and J ends lost 0 bases and 5 bases respectively, with 13 bases between them. The CDR3 nucleotides read TGCAGTGCTAGAGACCGGGGGCGAGTCGAGACCCAGTACTTC. Translated, it gives CSARDRGRVETQYF.

In this sample, this clonotype turned up a few times. The V call is TRBV30, the J call TRBJ2-7; D is possibly TRBD1 (5 bases). The V gene lost 2 bases and the J gene lost 7 bases, with 12 bases spanning the gap. The CDR3 consists of 12 residues. In germline, CDR1 is GTSNPN, CDR2 SVGIG (reference sequence). In nucleotides, the CDR3 is TGTGCCTGGAGTACCCAGACAGAGGAGCAGTACTTC. It yields the protein CAWSTQTEEQYF.